Presented here are 2 T cell receptor beta chains from one specimen sequenced in a study of T cells after yellow fever vaccination. MiXCR was run by TCRdb on the 5' RACE reads, yielding one entry per CDR3 protein. The repertoire holds approximately 300,000 distinct CDR3 sequences, with around 6.8% as singletons. The sequencing used PBMCs, collected approximately 47 days after the first yellow fever vaccination. The source of these receptors is a man aged 18 to 30 who received the YFV17D yellow fever vaccine.

V is TRBV5-5 and J is TRBJ2-1; tentative D call: TRBD2 (5 bases). The germline V and J ends were trimmed by 1 base and 5 bases, with 7 bases remaining between them. CDR1 SGHKS and CDR2 YYEKEE come from the germline V gene (reference sequence). The CDR3 covers 13 residues. CDR3 DNA sequence: TGTGCCAGCAGCTTGCGAGGGAACAATGAGCAGTTCTTC. This translates into CASSLRGNNEQFF.

V gene TRBV12-3 or TRBV12-4 combines with J gene TRBJ2-1; 11 nucleotides align to TRBD2. J gave up 3 bases and V 5 bases, and 6 bases lay outside the gene matches. The CDR3 contains 16 residues. The CDR3 here is CASSGSGGAVYNEQFF. Written as DNA, the CDR3 is TGTGCCAGCAGTGGTAGCGGGGGGGCCGTCTACAATGAGCAGTTCTTC.